This T cell receptor beta chain was obtained from a study of cytomegalovirus exposure and HLA in healthy donors (dated by TCRdb to about 2017). In terms of the full investigation: An earlier analysis of some 500 of the donors reported more than 250 Gb of sequence data and 100 million to 140 million unique TCR beta sequences from 150 million to 200 million T cells. Donor age, sex, ethnicity and CMV serostatus were compiled together with the repertoire data. Class I and class II HLA loci were covered by the typing at four-digit resolution. Among approximately 370 genotyped donors of the cohort, an average of approximately 240,000 unique TCR beta nucleotide sequences was sequenced per donor, of which 15% to 20% were non-productive. The study used immunosequencing to profile the T cell repertoires of around 600 subjects and linked those repertoires to cytomegalovirus serostatus. A later analysis re-analyzed previously published TCR beta repertoires from about 600 donors and added high-resolution HLA genotyping to study TCR occurrence patterns. Of the 350 to 400 genotyped donors, approximately 80% fell in the genetic ancestry cluster associated with self-reported Caucasian donors. The study combined high-throughput TCR immunosequencing, statistical association of individual TCRs with disease status, and machine learning to predict cytomegalovirus infection status. A separate validation cohort of roughly 130 different subjects was used in addition to the approximately 640-subject first cohort. The study aimed to test whether cataloging public T cell receptors could reveal signatures of past pathogen exposure. The later analysis used no new phenotypic data to find candidate immune exposures, relying instead on TCR beta sequences and their occurrence across donors. Because of strong linkage in the cohort, roughly 5 DR-DQ haplotypes were treated as single units for association and clustering. An early release covering 550 to 650 HLA-typed donors comprised about 310 gigabases of sequencing data and 85 million or so unique TCR sequences. The number of typed donors differed by locus: about 629-630 for A, B, C, DRB1 and DQB1; 522 for DQA1; 606 for DPA1; and roughly 470 for DPB1. All discovery cohort repertoires had been generated using a single sequencing platform. To decide whether each TCR beta V gene segment behaved as functional or pseudogenic, an earlier analysis of approximately 620 of the donors relied on high-throughput TCR beta sequencing. A later genetic analysis used genome-wide SNP genotypes for 398 of the 666 donors, treating that subset as a discovery cohort.

As encoded in the germline V gene (reference sequence), CDR1 is SGHNT while CDR2 is YYREEE. Between the V and J ends, shortened by 4 bases and 7 bases respectively, the junction contains 21 bases. The CDR3 measures 17 amino acids from cysteine to phenylalanine. The kept DNA is CDR3 alone, 51 bases in frame from the first base. The full study reports these points: A cluster of highly shared sequence variants was judged likely to represent a technical artifact of the sequencing pipeline. In a later genetic analysis, fewer N-insertions in productive TCRs were reported among donors in an Asian-associated ancestry cluster than the 666-donor mean. Linkage disequilibrium might explain the correlated functional status among segregating V segments, but an unknown experimental factor could not be excluded. An association between a missense DCLRE1C variant and V-gene and J-gene trimming of TCR beta chains was found in a later genetic analysis and replicated in an independent cohort. In a later analysis, several top co-occurrence clusters were reported to appear linked to parvovirus B19, influenza, CMV and Epstein-Barr virus. In a later analysis, most CMV-associated TCR beta chains were found to appear HLA-restricted, with HLA associations seemingly driven largely by CMV exposure. A further reported finding was that TCR beta sequences accurately predicted the HLA-A and HLA-B alleles for most subjects in the first cohort. Because HLA typing was unavailable for some donors at each locus, only the typed subset was used in association tests. Roughly uniform sequencing depth across donors was assumed in presence/absence analyses, although this assumption may not hold. In both the original and validation cohorts, the classifier was reported to diagnose cytomegalovirus status with high specificity and sensitivity. Because the 87-base-pair reads could not distinguish some IMGT-functional V segments, including TRBV6-2 and TRBV6-3, those segments were excluded. In the study, around 150 TCR beta chains were listed as associated with cytomegalovirus. When HLA alleles, especially DR and DQ, strongly co-occurred, attributing TCR associations to individual alleles was difficult. Because counts were too low, roughly 17 rarely observed V segments, including chromosome 9 orphons, were left out of the earlier analysis of 500 to 650 of the donors. In a later analysis, some 17,000 TCR beta sequences were associated with specific HLA alleles at a false discovery rate of 0.05. While some public TCRs were present in many individuals, most TCR sequences turned up only very rarely across donors. In vitro tests confirmed that three of the cytomegalovirus-associated TCR beta chains recognize cytomegalovirus antigens. In this cohort, only TCR beta chains were sequenced, and detectable features were limited by the absence of alpha or paired-chain data. In a later analysis, the rate of TCR association differed among HLA loci, with DRB1 alleles having the most associated TCRs and HLA-C alleles having the fewest. According to the authors, the approach could potentially be generalized to other disease states and immunological phenotypes. A later analysis found that HLA-associated TCR beta chains were more clonally expanded and had lower generation probabilities than equally common non-associated chains. In an earlier analysis of around 600 of the donors, most TCR beta V segments were observed in productive rearrangements about 87% or about 30% of the time, broadly matching IMGT annotations. Immune exposure information for the cohort was limited to CMV serostatus.

With regard to this clone: This receptor's antigen is unknown. No base quality information exists; no much larger clone differs at one position.

In total, roughly 670 healthy bone marrow donors made up the cohort. At the time of sampling, every cohort member was nominally healthy, though immune exposures that went unrecorded were likely present. The donor was CMV seronegative and belonged to the group of 350 or so seronegative cohort members. Each donor provided a peripheral blood sample, and peripheral blood mononuclear cells were used for TCR beta sequencing. Genomic DNA was extracted from the blood cell samples with the Qiagen DNeasy Blood Extraction Kit. The library was produced with the immunoSEQ multiplex PCR assay. The multiplex PCR relied on a mix of 60 forward primers for TCR Vbeta segments and 13 reverse primers for TCR Jbeta segments. Amplification of the CDR3 region of rearranged TCR beta genes was performed with a multiplex PCR assay on genomic DNA. Amplified TCR beta libraries were sequenced as 87-base-pair reads on the Illumina HiSeq System. Processing in the source paper ran as follows. A later analysis tallied 75 million to 85 million unique TCR beta chains across the 666 repertoires, and approximately 12 million of those chains were shared by two or more donors. Raw reads were error-corrected and collapsed into unique sequences by a nearest-neighbor algorithm in which closely related sequences were merged to remove PCR and sequencing errors. To assign V, D and J gene segments, CDR3 sequences were aligned to IMGT reference sequences. For a sequence to be retained, a match of at least six nucleotides to both a V gene segment and a J gene segment was required. Rearrangements were called productive when the CDR3 lacked stop codons and stayed in frame with V and J; all others were non-productive. CDR3 was defined by IMGT convention, running from the second conserved V-encoded cysteine to the conserved J-encoded phenylalanine. The earlier analysis of about 530 of the donors excluded any sequence lacking an unambiguous match to a single V gene segment. In an earlier analysis of 450 to 700 of the donors, V segments were called functional above 56.7% productive rearrangements and were called segregating when the between-donor standard deviation exceeded 5%. A statistical classification framework was built for diagnosing cytomegalovirus status from the catalog of TCR beta chain sequences. In a later analysis, V and J genes were assigned by comparing TCR nucleotide sequences against IMGT/GENE-DB human TR gene sequences. In a later analysis, CDR3 sequences and most-parsimonious VDJ recombination scenarios were assigned using the TCRdist pipeline. In a later analysis, every TCR beta chain was defined by the combination of its CDR3 amino acid sequence and its V-gene family, and reads without a unique V-gene family were dropped. A later analysis removed 592 highly shared, low-generation-probability nucleotide sequences to deal with suspected cross-contamination and a sequencing artifact. In a later analysis, a clonal expansion index for each public chain was calculated from normalized within-repertoire ranks of inferred template counts. In a later analysis, generation probabilities were computed using a VDJ recombination model fitted to out-of-frame rearrangements, and the results were checked against IGoR. A later analysis scored TCR-TCR, TCR-HLA and TCR-CMV co-occurrence with hypergeometric tests, applying a repertoire-size bias correction to TCR pairs. False discovery rates were estimated in a later analysis by permuting HLA or CMV assignments 20 times. In a later analysis, co-occurring TCRs were grouped using DBSCAN, with TCRdist sequence similarity added in when clustering inside HLA-allele-positive subsets. Repertoires with fewer than 30,000 or more than 120,000 public chains, plus five repertoires with anomalous nucleotide sharing, were excluded from co-occurrence clustering. In TCRdb, the immuneACCESS table is reduced to in-frame sequences with V and J assigned. These tables do not hold every clone; where another copy was compared, an unresolved V gene accounts for under half, and the others remain unexplained. D and trimming come from the DNA, and the V and J calls and clone size come from that table. The sample table holds 150,000 to 200,000 clones, of which around 75% were seen once. The top ten clonotypes cover over 4.5% of the sample.

The V and J genes are TRBV5-4 and TRBJ1-6; confidence is insufficient to name the D gene. What was sequenced was PBMCs. This clonotype originated in a male donor in good health and CMV-seronegative. The CDR3 sequence is CASSPRGSSRMNSPLHF. The bases are TGTGCCAGCAGCCCGCGGGGTAGTTCGCGGATGAATTCACCCCTCCACTTT.